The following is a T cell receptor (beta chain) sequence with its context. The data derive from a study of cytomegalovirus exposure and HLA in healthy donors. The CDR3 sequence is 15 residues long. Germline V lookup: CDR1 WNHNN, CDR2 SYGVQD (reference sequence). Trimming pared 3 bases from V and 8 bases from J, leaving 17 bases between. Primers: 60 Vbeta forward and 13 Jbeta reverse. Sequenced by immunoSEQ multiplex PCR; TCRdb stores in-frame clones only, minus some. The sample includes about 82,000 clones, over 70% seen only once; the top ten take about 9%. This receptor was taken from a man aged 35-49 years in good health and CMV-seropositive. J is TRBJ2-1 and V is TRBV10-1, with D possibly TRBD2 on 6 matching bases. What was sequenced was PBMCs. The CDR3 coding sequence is TGCGCCAGCAGTGACCCGGGACTGGAGCGGTATGAGCAGTTCTTC. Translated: CASSDPGLERYEQFF.